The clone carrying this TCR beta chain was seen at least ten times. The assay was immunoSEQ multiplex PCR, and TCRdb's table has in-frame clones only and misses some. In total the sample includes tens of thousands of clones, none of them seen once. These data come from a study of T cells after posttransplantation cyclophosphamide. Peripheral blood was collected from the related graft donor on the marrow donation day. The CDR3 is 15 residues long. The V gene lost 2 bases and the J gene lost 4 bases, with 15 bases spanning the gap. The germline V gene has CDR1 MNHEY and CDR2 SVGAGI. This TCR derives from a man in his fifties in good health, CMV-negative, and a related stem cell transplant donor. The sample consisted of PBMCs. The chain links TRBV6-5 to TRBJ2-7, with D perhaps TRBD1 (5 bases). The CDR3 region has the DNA TGTGCCAGCAGTTACCCCCAGGGTGGCCAGTACGAGCAGTACTTC. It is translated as CASSYPQGGQYEQYF.